A single T cell receptor beta chain is shown here with its context. Its target is not known. Profiling relied on immunoSEQ multiplex PCR, and the TCRdb table lists in-frame clones only, not all of them. The repertoire holds about 83,000 clones, with roughly 90% as singletons. The CDR3 runs 17 residues. Trimming took 6 bases from V and 1 from J, leaving 21 bases between them. CDR1 is MDHEN, CDR2 SYDVKM, per germline. The sample is drawn from a study of T cell responses to AZD1222 COVID-19 vaccine. Study-level results: Increases in Spike-specific TCR breadth and depth were seen after two AZD1222 doses. It should be noted that donors were predominantly white British and more often female, and clonal diversity was possibly underestimated. Among those given AZD1222, only six were seropositive at baseline.

The chain uses TRBV28 and TRBJ1-2; possible D gene TRBD1, 5 bases. The origin of this receptor is an adult who received the AZD1222 COVID-19 vaccine. The sequenced sample was peripheral blood, obtained 28 days after the second AZD1222 dose. The CDR3 region is CASRLRRGLENNYGYTF. CDR3 nucleotide sequence: TGTGCCAGCAGATTAAGGCGGGGCCTGGAGAATAACTATGGCTACACCTTC.